This T cell receptor beta chain was sequenced in a study of beta chain features in type 1 diabetes. In its sample, this clone was seen a few times. Of the isolated RNA, all was reverse transcribed, and so the sequenced material was expressed TCRB transcripts. Profiling relied on immunoSEQ multiplex PCR, and the TCRdb table lists in-frame clones only, not all of them. There are more than 300,000 clones in the sample; roughly 12% occur only once, and under 0.02% lies in the top ten. This TCR derives from a young man in good health. The sequenced sample was naive CD4+ T cells from blood.

In nucleotides, the CDR3 is TGTGCCAGCAGCTTAGGAGGGAGGGATCAGCCCCAGCATTTT. Residues: CASSLGGRDQPQHF. The chain has TRBV7-8 and TRBJ1-5, with D unclear. Per germline, CDR1 SGHVS and CDR2 FQNEAQ. This CDR3 region has 14 residues. V lost 1 base, J lost 5 bases, and 9 bases lay in between.